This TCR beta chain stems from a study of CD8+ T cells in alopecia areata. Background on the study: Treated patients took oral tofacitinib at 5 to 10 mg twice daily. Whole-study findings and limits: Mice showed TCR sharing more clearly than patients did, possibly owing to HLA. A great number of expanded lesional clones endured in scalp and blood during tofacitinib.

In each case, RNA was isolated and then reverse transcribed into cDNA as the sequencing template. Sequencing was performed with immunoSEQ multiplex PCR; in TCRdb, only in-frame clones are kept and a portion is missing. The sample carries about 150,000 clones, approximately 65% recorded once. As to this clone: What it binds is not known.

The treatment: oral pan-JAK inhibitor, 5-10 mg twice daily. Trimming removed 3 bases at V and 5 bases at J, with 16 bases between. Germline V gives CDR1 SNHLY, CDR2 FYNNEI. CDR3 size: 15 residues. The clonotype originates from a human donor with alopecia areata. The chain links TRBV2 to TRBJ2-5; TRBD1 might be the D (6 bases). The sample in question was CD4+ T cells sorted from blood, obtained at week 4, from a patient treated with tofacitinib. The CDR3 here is CASSDQGLGGETQYF. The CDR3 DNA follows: TGTGCCAGCAGTGATCAGGGGTTGGGCGGGGAGACCCAGTACTTC.